The rows below give T cell receptor beta chains drawn from one sample of a study of T cells in Graves' hyperthyroidism and ophthalmopathy. TCRdb itself ran the multiplex PCR reads through MiXCR, one entry per CDR3 protein. The sample lists about 360,000 distinct CDR3 sequences, roughly 13% occurring once. Sequenced sample: blood. Every receptor here comes from a woman younger than 30 with Graves' hyperthyroidism. Each CDR3 is given with its conserved first and last residue. A D gene is named only where the DNA matches it firmly. Rows give clone size only sometimes, using once, few, many, or a class for an expanded clone.

D gene,J gene,clone size,V gene,CDR3 length,CDR3 DNA,CDR3 protein
NA,TRBJ1-1,many,TRBV4-1,14,TGCGCCAGCAGCCAAGTTCCCAGGGCGATTGAAGCTTTCTTT,CASSQVPRAIEAFF
NA,TRBJ1-1,NA,TRBV5-6,14,TGTGCCAGCAGCTTGTGGGGGCGGTCCACTGAAGCTTTCTTT,CASSLWGRSTEAFF
TRBD2,TRBJ2-1,NA,TRBV5-1,15,TGCGCCAGCAAAAAGCCGGGACTAGGAGGGAATCAGCAGTTCTTC,CASKKPGLGGNQQFF
NA,TRBJ1-3,many,TRBV19,15,TGTGCCAGTAACGAAGAGGCCAGTTCTGGAAACACCATATATTTT,CASNEEASSGNTIYF
TRBD1,TRBJ1-5,NA,TRBV27,16,TGTGCCAGCATGGGACAGGGACAGTTCCTCAATCAGCCCCAGCATTTC,CASMGQGQFLNQPQHF
NA,TRBJ2-1,NA,TRBV9,16,TGTGCCAGCAGCGTAGCGGGCGGGGGCACATACAATGAGCAGTTCTTC,CASSVAGGGTYNEQFF
TRBD2,TRBJ2-3,NA,TRBV7-2,14,TGTGCCAGCAGCTTTAGCGGGAGGCCGGATACGCAGTATTTT,CASSFSGRPDTQYF
NA,TRBJ1-6,NA,TRBV7-3,14,TGTGCCAGCAGCTTAGTCGGCAGTTATTCACCCCTCCACTTT,CASSLVGSYSPLHF
NA,TRBJ2-7,many,TRBV28,13,TGTGCCAGCAGATACGGGGCCTCCTGGGAGCAGTACTTC,CASRYGASWEQYF
NA,TRBJ1-1,many,TRBV29-1,12,TGCAGCCTCAGACAGCTGAACACTGAAGCTTTCTTT,CSLRQLNTEAFF
TRBD1,TRBJ1-2,NA,TRBV29-1,17,TGCAGCGTCGACCGAACCCCGTCCCGGGACAGGGCCTTTGGCTACACCTTC,CSVDRTPSRDRAFGYTF
TRBD1,TRBJ1-1,many,TRBV5-1,15,TGCGCCAGCATGGCGGGACAGGGACTGAACACTGAAGCTTTCTTT,CASMAGQGLNTEAFF
TRBD2,TRBJ2-3,NA,TRBV11-2,16,TGTGCCAGCAGCTGGGGACTAGCGGGGAGCACAGATACGCAGTATTTT,CASSWGLAGSTDTQYF
NA,TRBJ1-5,many,TRBV12-3/TRBV12-4,14,TGTGCCAGCAGCTATGGTTATAGCAATCAGCCCCAGCATTTT,CASSYGYSNQPQHF
NA,TRBJ1-3,many,TRBV2,16,TGTGCCAGCAGTGTGGGCAGCGCCTTCTCTGGAAACACCATATATTTT,CASSVGSAFSGNTIYF
NA,TRBJ1-5,many,TRBV30,12,TGTGCCTGGAGTCGGAGAAATCAGCCCCAGCATTTT,CAWSRRNQPQHF
TRBD2,TRBJ2-1,many,TRBV7-9,16,TGTGCCAGCAGCTTAGCTAGCGGGAGGAACTACAATGAGCAGTTCTTC,CASSLASGRNYNEQFF
NA,TRBJ2-7,few,TRBV7-9,16,TGTGCCAGCAGCCAGGGGACCAGTCTAGAAATCTACGAGCAGTACTTC,CASSQGTSLEIYEQYF
TRBD2,TRBJ2-5,many,TRBV14,16,TGTGCCAGCAGCCAAGATTGGATAGCGGGCAAGAAGACCCAGTACTTC,CASSQDWIAGKKTQYF
NA,TRBJ2-5,many,TRBV11-2,15,TGTGCCAGCAGCCTGGGACTCGGGGGACTGGAGACCCAGTACTTC,CASSLGLGGLETQYF
NA,TRBJ2-1,many,TRBV4-1,16,TGCGCCAGCAGCCAAGATGAACATAGCTCCTACAATGAGCAGTTCTTC,CASSQDEHSSYNEQFF
TRBD2,TRBJ2-3,NA,TRBV12-3/TRBV12-4,17,TGTGCCAGCAGTTTAGGGACTAGCGGGAGCGGGACAGATACGCAGTATTTT,CASSLGTSGSGTDTQYF
TRBD1,TRBJ1-2,NA,TRBV2,15,TGTGCCAGCAGTGAGACAGGGGGCGGGTTACTAGGCTACACCTTC,CASSETGGGLLGYTF
NA,TRBJ2-1,many,TRBV30,15,TGTGCCTGGAGTGTATCAGGGATCTCCTACAATGAGCAGTTCTTC,CAWSVSGISYNEQFF
TRBD1,TRBJ2-7,few,TRBV18,17,TGTGCCAGCTCACCCGGGACAGGGGAAACACACTCCTACGAGCAGTACTTC,CASSPGTGETHSYEQYF
TRBD1,TRBJ2-1,NA,TRBV19,14,TGTGCCAGTAACCGGGACAGGGGGCACGGTGAGCAGTTCTTC,CASNRDRGHGEQFF
NA,TRBJ1-2,many,TRBV6-1,15,TGTGCCAGCAGTGAAGATTGGGGGGGCGCGGAGGGCTACACCTTC,CASSEDWGGAEGYTF
NA,TRBJ1-1,many,TRBV28,12,TGTGCCAGCAATCAGGGAAGGACTGAAGCTTTCTTT,CASNQGRTEAFF
NA,TRBJ1-4,NA,TRBV7-8,15,TGTGCCAGCATCCCCGACCCATTCTATAATGAAAAACTGTTTTTT,CASIPDPFYNEKLFF